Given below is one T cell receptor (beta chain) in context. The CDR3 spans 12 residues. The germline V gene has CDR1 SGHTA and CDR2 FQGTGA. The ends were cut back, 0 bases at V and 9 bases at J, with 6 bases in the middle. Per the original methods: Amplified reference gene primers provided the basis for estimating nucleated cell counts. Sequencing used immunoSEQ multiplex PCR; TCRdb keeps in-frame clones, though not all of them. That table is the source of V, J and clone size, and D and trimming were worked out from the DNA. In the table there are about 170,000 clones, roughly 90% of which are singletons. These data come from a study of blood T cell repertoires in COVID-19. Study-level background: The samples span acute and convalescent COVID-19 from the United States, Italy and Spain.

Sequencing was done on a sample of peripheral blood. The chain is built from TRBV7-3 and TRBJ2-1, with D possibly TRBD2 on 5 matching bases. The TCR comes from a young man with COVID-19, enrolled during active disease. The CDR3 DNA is TGTGCCAGCAGCTTAACAGGGAGTGAGCAGTTCTTC. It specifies CASSLTGSEQFF.